This TCR beta chain comes out of a study of tumor-infiltrating lymphocytes in primary liver carcinoma. Study summary: Productive TCRbeta reads per sample were roughly 3.5 to 8 million, not differing by tissue.

Investigators took RNA and DNA out together from 20-30 mg of unsorted bulk tissue. Those patients suffered from chronic HBV infection and were treatment-naive. Germline CDR1 reads SEHNR; CDR2 reads FQNEAQ (reference sequence). The CDR3 loop spans 14 amino acids. In the case of this clonotype: One end of the junction varies from germline; a read error may be responsible.

From 400 to 500 ng total RNA, TCR beta cDNA was generated with a primer in the constant region. Construction of TCR beta libraries relied on three successive nested multiplex PCR rounds employing slightly modified ARM-PCR. It was with TRBV1-TRBV30 forward primers and a C-beta reverse primer that the first two PCR rounds were run, at around 10 cycles each. TCRdb reprocessed the multiplex PCR reads via MiXCR and lists one record per CDR3 protein. The table has around 190,000 distinct CDR3 sequences, just under 85% seen once. The sequenced sample was tumor tissue from primary liver carcinoma. This chain connects TRBV7-9 to TRBJ1-2, with a weak D call TRBD1 (5 bases). This TCR was recovered from a man aged 35 to 55 with primary liver carcinoma and hepatitis B virus infection. The CDR3 DNA is TGTGCCAGCAGCCAAGCTGGGGGGTACGAAGGCTACATCTTC. Translating gives CASSQAGGYEGYIF.